The clone carrying this TCR beta chain was found a few times. What it binds is not known. Researchers attached unique molecular identifiers to individual cDNA molecules. TCRdb analysed the 5' RACE reads with MiXCR anew, one entry per CDR3 protein. The table has about 40,000 distinct CDR3 sequences, 4.7% seen once. The data belong to a study of early T cells in non-severe SARS-CoV-2 infection. The overall study: Sequenced material consisted of bulk RNA (from unsorted whole blood), and chains were unpaired. Study results and limitations: VDJdb-based annotation leaned toward anti-spike CD8 responses and missed private and CD4 specificities.

The TCR comes from an adult who was a healthcare worker with PCR-confirmed SARS-CoV-2 infection or an uninfected control (not recorded which). Material: whole blood.

CDR3 DNA sequence: TGTGCCAGCAGTTTTCCTGACCCCAACACAGGGGGTTCCTATGGCTACACCTTC. Encoded protein: CASSFPDPNTGGSYGYTF. The chain joins TRBV12-3 or TRBV12-4 to TRBJ1-2; 8 bases agree with TRBD1. The V and J ends lost 3 bases and 4 bases, in that order; junction bases with no gene match: 16. The CDR3 is 18 amino acids.